This passage covers 8 T cell receptor beta chains from one sample sequenced in a study of shared clonotypes between healthy human individuals. Clones were read by immunoSEQ multiplex PCR, and TCRdb kept only the in-frame ones, dropping some. Altogether hundreds of thousands of clones are present, approximately 75% being singletons, with the ten largest covering about 1.7%. The sequenced sample was memory CD4+ T cells sorted from blood. As to subset: CD45RA-negative fraction. These receptors came from a young woman in good health.

This chain joins TRBV29-1 and TRBJ2-3, with D possibly being TRBD1 (5 bases). V lost 3 bases and J lost 1, with 5 bases in between. CDR1 is SQVTM and CDR2 is ANQGSEA in the germline V gene. This CDR3 is 12 amino acids long. This chain's CDR3 is CSVDRGTDTQYF. DNA for the CDR3: TGCAGCGTTGACAGGGGCACAGATACGCAGTATTTT.

This chain joins TRBV6-5 and TRBJ1-5; D remains unclear. Germline assignment: CDR1 MNHEY and CDR2 SVGAGI. V was clipped by 4 bases and J by 6 bases, with 13 bases between them. The CDR3 length is 14 residues. In DNA, the CDR3 is TGTGCCAGCAGTTCCCGGTCACAGAGTCAGCCCCAGCATTTT. It is translated as CASSSRSQSQPQHF.

CDR3: CASSRGGSHEQFF. The CDR3 DNA follows: TGTGCCAGCAGCCGGGGCGGTAGCCATGAGCAGTTCTTC. J is TRBJ2-1 and V is TRBV14; D perhaps matches TRBD1 (5 bases). Germline V gene data show CDR1 as SGHDN and CDR2 as FVKESK. Trimming stripped 4 bases from V and 8 bases from J, with 12 bases between. This CDR3 is 13 amino acids long. The full variable domain, completed using reference TRBV14 and TRBJ2-1, is EAGVTQFPSHSVIEKGQTVTLRCDPISGHDNLYWYRRVMGKEIKFLLHFVKESKQDESGMPNNRFLAERTGGTYSTLKVQPAELEDSGVYFCASSRGGSHEQFFGPGTRLTVL.

V and J are TRBV2 and TRBJ2-3; D not certain. CDR1 SNHLY and CDR2 FYNNEI come from the germline V gene. CDR3 length: 17 residues. V lost 6 bases and J 0 bases, leaving 19 bases between the germline ends. CDR3 nucleotide sequence: TGTGCCAGCAGATTTGAAGCGTACCCCCCTAGCACAGATACGCAGTATTTT. Translating it yields CASRFEAYPPSTDTQYF.

The chain links TRBV30 to TRBJ1-1; a weak D match, TRBD1 (5 bases). With 1 base removed from V and 2 bases from J, the gap between germline ends came to 11 bases. Germline CDR1 is GTSNPN and CDR2 is SVGIG (reference sequence). There are 14 residues in the CDR3. The CDR3 loop is CAWSAGTSNTEAFF. CDR3 nucleotide sequence: TGTGCCTGGAGTGCCGGGACTTCTAACACTGAAGCTTTCTTT.

This chain uses TRBV5-1 with TRBJ1-4; tentative D call: TRBD1 (6 bases). Trimming left V 4 bases short and J 14 bases short, with 18 bases between. Germline V gene data show CDR1 as SGHRS and CDR2 as YFSETQ. CDR3 length: 13 amino acids. The CDR3 region has the DNA TGCGCCAGCAGCGAAACATCCGGGACAAGGCTGTTTTTT. Translation gives CASSETSGTRLFF.

With regard to this clone: This same CDR3 is encoded by further DNA sequences in the sample. The V and J genes are TRBV4-2 and TRBJ2-1, with D perhaps matching TRBD2 (5 bases). Trimming shortened V by 0 bases and J by 0 bases, and 12 bases separated the two germline ends. This CDR3 contains 17 residues. The germline V gene has CDR1 LGHNA and CDR2 YNFKEQ. The CDR3 spells CASSQDLGSSSYNEQFF. The CDR3 bases are TGTGCCAGCAGCCAAGATTTAGGGAGTAGCTCCTACAATGAGCAGTTCTTC.

The sample holds one count of this clone. V gene TRBV6-5 combines with J gene TRBJ2-7, with a weak D call TRBD1 (6 bases). Germline V CDR1 and CDR2: MNHEY, SVGAGI. Trimming cost V 6 bases and J 5 bases, with 17 bases left between them. CDR3 size: 14 residues. The CDR3: CASRPGARQHEQYF. As DNA, the CDR3 is TGTGCCAGCAGACCAGGGGCACGGCAGCACGAGCAGTACTTC.